The T cell receptor beta chain described here comes from a study of CD8 T cells in ankylosing spondylitis listed by TCRdb under 2017. With regard to the full study: The study profiled T cell receptor beta repertoires in healthy donors and ankylosing spondylitis patients to find disease-linked TCR variants. The full study cohort comprised around 25 ankylosing spondylitis patients and about 110 healthy donors. Peripheral blood was sampled, and synovial fluid was also collected from ankylosing spondylitis patients.

What the authors observed across the whole study: Significant enrichment of the disease-linked clones was reported in matched synovial fluid samples from ankylosing spondylitis patients. A CD8+ phenotype was shown by the disease-linked clones, which were found at relatively low frequencies in peripheral blood. Some motif variants were previously reported in synovial fluid and blood of reactive arthritis patients, suggesting common disease-initiation mechanisms. Blood from ankylosing spondylitis patients appeared to be characterized by a TCR beta motif composed of several highly homologous amino acid variants.

This clonotype was detected only a few times. It lacks a known antigen. No base-level quality is on record; no much larger clone is a single base apart. CDR3 length: 13 amino acids, cysteine to phenylalanine. The retained sequence is limited to the CDR3, 39 bases, with the frame set at the first base. Via the germline V gene, CDR1 is SQVTM and CDR2 ANQGSEA. Trimmed from V: 7 bases; trimmed from J: 1 base; junction bases lacking a gene match: 3. Sequencing used an Illumina HiSeq 2500. Quantitative 5'-RACE with molecular barcodes was the method used to prepare the TCR beta libraries. As for the original processing: To identify disease-linked TCR variants, a new computational method was used, one built on a probabilistic model of VDJ rearrangement. TCRdb reworked the public reads: Q25 trimming with fastp, MiXCR clone assembly, productive beta chains retained. Each CDR3 protein appears once, grouped with its most common genes and DNA. These V and J calls rely on TCRdb rather than the paper's analysis. In all, the sample holds about 340,000 distinct CDR3 sequences, and 20% of those were seen once. The ten largest make up about 12% of the sample.

The specimen sequenced was blood, either unsorted or a sorted T cell fraction (not recorded which). The TCR originated in a male donor with ankylosing spondylitis or in good health (not recorded which). The chain couples TRBV29-1 to TRBJ2-3, with 9 central nucleotides matching TRBD1. The nucleotide sequence reads as follows: TGCAGCGCCTGGACAGGGGGCACAGATACGCAGTATTTT. The encoded protein is CSAWTGGTDTQYF.